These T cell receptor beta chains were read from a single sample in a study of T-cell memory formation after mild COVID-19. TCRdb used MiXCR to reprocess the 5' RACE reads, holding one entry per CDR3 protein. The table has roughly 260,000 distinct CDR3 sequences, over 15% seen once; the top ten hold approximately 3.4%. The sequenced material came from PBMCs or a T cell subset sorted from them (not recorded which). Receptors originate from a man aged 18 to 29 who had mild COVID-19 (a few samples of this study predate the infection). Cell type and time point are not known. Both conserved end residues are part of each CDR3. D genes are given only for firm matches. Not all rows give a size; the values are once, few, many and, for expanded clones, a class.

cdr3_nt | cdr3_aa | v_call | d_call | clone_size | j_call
TGCAGTGCCAAAAGGGGGGGAAATCAGCCCCAGCATTTT | CSAKRGGNQPQHF | TRBV20-1 | NA | NA | TRBJ1-5
TGTGCCAGCAGCCTAGGGGCCCGGGGCACTGAAGCTTTCTTT | CASSLGARGTEAFF | TRBV3-1 | NA | NA | TRBJ1-1
TGTGCCAGCAGCCCGACTTCCAGCTCCTACAATGAGCAGTTCTTC | CASSPTSSSYNEQFF | TRBV5-4 | NA | NA | TRBJ2-1
TGCGCCAGCCAGGCGGGGGGCGTCGGCACAGATACGCAGTATTTT | CASQAGGVGTDTQYF | TRBV5-1 | TRBD2 | many | TRBJ2-3
TGTGCCAGCAGCCCGTGGCTAGCGGGGGACAATGAGCAGTTCTTC | CASSPWLAGDNEQFF | TRBV7-9 | TRBD2 | NA | TRBJ2-1
TGCGCCAGCAGTCAATCGTGGAGGACTAGCGGGAGGGAGACCCAGTACTTC | CASSQSWRTSGRETQYF | TRBV23-1 | TRBD2 | few | TRBJ2-5
TGTGCCAGCAGCCGAAGCGGGGGGTCCGAGCAGTTCTTC | CASSRSGGSEQFF | TRBV3-1 | TRBD2 | few | TRBJ2-1
TGTGCCAGCAGTTACGAGGACTACCGAATGAACAATGAGCAGTTCTTC | CASSYEDYRMNNEQFF | TRBV6-2/TRBV6-3 | NA | NA | TRBJ2-1
TGTGCCAGCAGCTTAGAGGGCAGAGGTGGCTACACCTTC | CASSLEGRGGYTF | TRBV7-3 | NA | once | TRBJ1-2
TGTGCCAGCAGACCCACGACAGGGAAGGGCACCGGGGAGCTGTTTTTT | CASRPTTGKGTGELFF | TRBV6-5 | TRBD1 | few | TRBJ2-2
TGTGCCAGCAGGAAAACTAGCACAGATACGCAGTATTTT | CASRKTSTDTQYF | TRBV6-2/TRBV6-3 | NA | NA | TRBJ2-3
TGTGCCTGGAGTAGGCAGGGGGTAGCCTACGAGCAGTACTTC | CAWSRQGVAYEQYF | TRBV30 | TRBD1 | few | TRBJ2-7
TGCAGTGCTAGGCCAGGAAAGGACACCATATATTTT | CSARPGKDTIYF | TRBV20-1 | NA | NA | TRBJ1-3
TGCGCCAGCAGCTTGGCCTTGGCAGATGAAGCTTTCTTT | CASSLALADEAFF | TRBV5-1 | NA | few | TRBJ1-1
TGCGCCAGCAGCACACGGCCTGGGACGAATGAAAAACTGTTTTTT | CASSTRPGTNEKLFF | TRBV5-1 | NA | once | TRBJ1-4
TGTGCCAGCAGCTTTGGCGGGCAGGATAATTCACCCCTCCACTTT | CASSFGGQDNSPLHF | TRBV9 | NA | NA | TRBJ1-6
TGCAGTGCTACTATCCCCGCTAGGGTTAACACTGAAGCTTTCTTT | CSATIPARVNTEAFF | TRBV20-1 | NA | few | TRBJ1-1
TGTGCCAGCAGTGCGGTTTACGAGCAGTACTTC | CASSAVYEQYF | TRBV2 | NA | NA | TRBJ2-7
TGCGCCAGCAGCCAAGAATTCCGAAGCGAAGCTTTCTTT | CASSQEFRSEAFF | TRBV4-3 | NA | NA | TRBJ1-1
TGCAGTGCTCACCCCAACGGGGTGAACACTGAAGCTTTCTTT | CSAHPNGVNTEAFF | TRBV20-1 | NA | few | TRBJ1-1
TGTGCCAGCAAGGCGGGGAACAATCAGCCCCAGCATTTT | CASKAGNNQPQHF | TRBV2 | NA | few | TRBJ1-5
TGTGCCAGCGGGGCAGACTCGACCTCTGGGGCCAACGTCCTGACTTTC | CASGADSTSGANVLTF | TRBV6-5 | NA | NA | TRBJ2-6
TGTGCCAGCAGCTGGGGACTAGCGGGGGGCCGGGATGAGCAGTTCTTC | CASSWGLAGGRDEQFF | TRBV5-4 | TRBD2 | few | TRBJ2-1
TGTGCCACCAGACTAGCGGGGGAAGAGACCCAGTACTTC | CATRLAGEETQYF | TRBV15 | TRBD2 | NA | TRBJ2-5
TGTGCCATCAGTGAGTCGGCGGGGACGGAGAATTCACCCCTCCACTTT | CAISESAGTENSPLHF | TRBV10-3 | NA | NA | TRBJ1-6
TGCAGTGCTAGTGTGGACAGGAACCTGAGAGCCCAGCATTTT | CSASVDRNLRAQHF | TRBV20-1 | TRBD1 | few | TRBJ1-5
TGCGCCAGCAGCCCGGTGGGCGTCCAAGAGACCCAGTACTTC | CASSPVGVQETQYF | TRBV5-1 | NA | few | TRBJ2-5
TGTGCCACCCGCTCCGGCTGGGAGCAGTTCTTC | CATRSGWEQFF | TRBV7-2 | NA | few | TRBJ2-1
TGTGCCAGCAGCCAAGATCCAGGGCGGGAGACCCAGTACTTC | CASSQDPGRETQYF | TRBV3-1 | NA | many | TRBJ2-5
TGTGCCAGCAGGGGCACCGGGACTAGCGCCCGAGATACGCAGTATTTT | CASRGTGTSARDTQYF | TRBV11-2 | TRBD2 | few | TRBJ2-3
TGTGCCAGCAGCTTAGCTGACAGGGGGTGGACAGATACGCAGTATTTT | CASSLADRGWTDTQYF | TRBV7-9 | TRBD1 | few | TRBJ2-3
TGTGCCAGCACAATCCATCAGGGAAAAGAAGAGACCCAGTACTTC | CASTIHQGKEETQYF | TRBV2 | NA | NA | TRBJ2-5
TGCAGTGCTAGAGGGACGGGACAGGATAATTCACCCCTCCACTTT | CSARGTGQDNSPLHF | TRBV20-1 | TRBD1 | NA | TRBJ1-6
TGTGCCAGCGGAATTACGAACACCGGGGAGCTGTTTTTT | CASGITNTGELFF | TRBV2 | NA | NA | TRBJ2-2
TGCGCCAGCAGCCAAGATAAGGCTAGTGATCTCACAGATACGCAGTATTTT | CASSQDKASDLTDTQYF | TRBV4-3 | NA | NA | TRBJ2-3
TGTGCCACCAGCAGAGATCTAGGGTTTGGAGGCTACACCTTC | CATSRDLGFGGYTF | TRBV15 | NA | few | TRBJ1-2
TGTGCCAGCAGCTTTTCCGGGGGGCTTAGCACAGATACGCAGTATTTT | CASSFSGGLSTDTQYF | TRBV7-2 | NA | few | TRBJ2-3
TGTGCCAGCAGTTTATCGGGGGTGTTCTATGGCTACACCTTC | CASSLSGVFYGYTF | TRBV28 | NA | NA | TRBJ1-2
TGTGCCAGCAGACTGACTAGCGGGGGGGCCACAGATACGCAGTATTTT | CASRLTSGGATDTQYF | TRBV25-1 | TRBD2 | NA | TRBJ2-3
TGTGCCAGCAGCGCACTAGCGGGCGTCGGAGATACGCAGTATTTT | CASSALAGVGDTQYF | TRBV3-1 | TRBD2 | few | TRBJ2-3
TGTGCCAGCTCACCACAGGGTAAAAACACTGAAGCTTTCTTT | CASSPQGKNTEAFF | TRBV18 | NA | few | TRBJ1-1
TGTGCCTGGACAGGGGGTGTCTACTATGGCTACACCTTC | CAWTGGVYYGYTF | TRBV30 | TRBD1 | few | TRBJ1-2
TGTGCCAGCAGACCCGACTACACAGATACGCAGTATTTT | CASRPDYTDTQYF | TRBV6-5 | NA | NA | TRBJ2-3
TGTGCCAGTAGTACCCGCCCTAGCGGGCGCGATACGCAGTATTTT | CASSTRPSGRDTQYF | TRBV19 | TRBD2 | NA | TRBJ2-3
TGCGCCAGCAGGCTGACAGGGGGCGGTGGGAACACTGAAGCTTTCTTT | CASRLTGGGGNTEAFF | TRBV5-1 | TRBD1 | once | TRBJ1-1
TGCAGTGCTAAGAGGGACAGGGGAAGAAGTGAAGCTTTCTTT | CSAKRDRGRSEAFF | TRBV20-1 | TRBD1 | few | TRBJ1-1
TGTGCCAGCAGCCAACGAAGCGGGGGGACCGGGGAGCTGTTTTTT | CASSQRSGGTGELFF | TRBV3-1 | TRBD2 | few | TRBJ2-2
TGTGCCAGCAGCCGCAGGGGAAAAGGTGAAGCTTTCTTT | CASSRRGKGEAFF | TRBV7-2 | NA | NA | TRBJ1-1
TGTGCCAGCAGCGTAGCGGTGACTAGCGGGGGCCTCGATACGCAGTATTTT | CASSVAVTSGGLDTQYF | TRBV9 | TRBD2 | NA | TRBJ2-3